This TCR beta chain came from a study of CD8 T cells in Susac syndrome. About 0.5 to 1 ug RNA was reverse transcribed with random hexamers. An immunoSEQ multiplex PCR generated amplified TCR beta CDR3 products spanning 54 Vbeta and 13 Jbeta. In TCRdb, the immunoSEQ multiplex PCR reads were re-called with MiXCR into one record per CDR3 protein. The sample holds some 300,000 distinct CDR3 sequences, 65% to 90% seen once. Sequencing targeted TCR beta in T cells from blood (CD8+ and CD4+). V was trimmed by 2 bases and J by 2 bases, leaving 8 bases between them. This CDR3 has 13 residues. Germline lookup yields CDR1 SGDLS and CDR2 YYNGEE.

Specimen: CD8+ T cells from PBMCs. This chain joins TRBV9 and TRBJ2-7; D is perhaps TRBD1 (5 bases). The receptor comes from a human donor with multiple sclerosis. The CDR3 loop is CASSVDSPYEQYF. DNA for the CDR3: TGTGCCAGCAGCGTCGACAGCCCCTACGAGCAGTACTTC.